The 32 T cell receptor beta chains below all came from one sample that was sequenced in a study of chemoradiotherapy in HPV16-positive cancers. Only in-frame clones appear in the TCRdb table, and some are missing; sequencing was by immunoSEQ multiplex PCR. Altogether 25,000 to 35,000 clones are present, approximately 90% being singletons, with the ten largest covering 22%. The material was blood, obtained from a patient who underwent chemoradiotherapy. Receptors originate from a human donor with HPV-associated anogenital cancer.

The chain is built from TRBV7-8 and TRBJ2-3; 9 positions agree with TRBD1. Germline V gene data show CDR1 as SGHVS and CDR2 as FQNEAQ. This CDR3 has 16 amino acids. V was clipped by 2 bases and J by 8 bases; unmatched bases: 11. The CDR3 loop reads CASSLRGTGTRGTQYF. Here the CDR3 DNA reads TGTGCCAGCAGCTTAAGAGGGACAGGGACTCGGGGTACGCAGTATTTT.

The V and J genes are TRBV7-9 and TRBJ2-3; D is undetermined. CDR3 length equals 12 residues. The germline gives CDR1 SEHNR, CDR2 FQNEAQ (reference sequence). Trimming pared 4 bases from V and 2 bases from J, leaving 4 bases between. The CDR3 nucleotides are TGTGCCAGCAGCTCCAACACAGATACGCAGTATTTT. It translates to CASSSNTDTQYF.

The chain couples TRBV30 to TRBJ2-7; 8 positions match TRBD1. The CDR3 contains 13 residues. Germline CDR1 reads GTSNPN; CDR2 reads SVGIG (reference sequence). Losses at the gene ends were 1 base for V and 5 bases for J; bases not matched to a gene: 4. DNA for the CDR3: TGTGCCTGGAGTGAAGGGGACAGGAACGAGCAGTACTTC. Protein sequence: CAWSEGDRNEQYF.

This clone has more than one count but fewer than ten. The chain is built from TRBV7-2 and TRBJ1-5, with a weak D call TRBD1 (5 bases). The CDR3 totals 16 residues. Trimming pared 1 base from V and 1 base from J, leaving 11 bases between. Germline CDR1 reads SGHTA; CDR2 reads FQGNSA. CDR3 sequence reads: CASSLGAGLSNQPQHF. In nucleotides, the CDR3 is TGTGCCAGCAGCTTAGGGGCAGGGTTGAGCAATCAGCCCCAGCATTTT.

The J gene is TRBJ1-1, the V gene TRBV18; D not certain. Germline CDR1 and CDR2: KGHSH and LQKENI. Trimming left V 4 bases short and J 1 base short, with 7 bases between. The CDR3 runs 13 residues. CDR3 in DNA: TGTGCCAGCTCACTAGGCGAGAACACTGAAGCTTTCTTT. Translating gives CASSLGENTEAFF.

This chain's CDR3 is CASSRLVGETQYF. The CDR3 nucleotides are TGTGCCAGCAGCCGACTAGTCGGTGAGACCCAGTACTTC. V usage is TRBV14 and J usage is TRBJ2-5; TRBD2 might be the D (6 bases). V was pared by 4 bases and J by 5 bases, with 11 bases between. The CDR3 has 13 amino acids. Germline CDR1 reads SGHDN; CDR2 reads FVKESK.

The rearrangement joins TRBV6-5 to TRBJ1-4, with 9 bases that match TRBD1. The germline V gene has CDR1 MNHEY and CDR2 SVGAGI. This CDR3 spans 15 amino acids. V gave up 8 bases and J gave up 12 bases; unmatched junction bases: 16. The CDR3 reads CASSKVHTQGAELFF. As DNA, the CDR3 is TGTGCCAGCTCCAAAGTCCACACACAGGGGGCGGAACTGTTTTTT.

The chain uses TRBV5-1 and TRBJ1-3; TRBD1 might be the D (5 bases). CDR3 length equals 17 residues. The V gene lost 4 bases and the J gene lost 1 base, with 18 bases spanning the gap. Germline V gene data show CDR1 as SGHRS and CDR2 as YFSETQ. CDR3 region: CASSPAPRDRSGNTIYF. Here the CDR3 DNA reads TGCGCCAGCAGCCCGGCGCCCAGGGATCGGTCTGGAAACACCATATATTTT.

The V gene is TRBV29-1, the J gene TRBJ2-5; either TRBD1 or TRBD2 may fit D (8 bases each). Germline CDR1 reads SQVTM; CDR2 reads ANQGSEA. This CDR3 is built from 15 residues. Trimming took off 6 bases at V and 4 bases at J, with 21 bases between the two ends. CDR3 protein: CSVLAGRGPGETQYF. The CDR3 region has the DNA TGCAGCGTCCTAGCGGGCAGGGGGCCGGGAGAGACCCAGTACTTC.

V and J are TRBV7-6 and TRBJ2-2; D might be TRBD2 (7 bases). Trimming removed 3 bases from V and 6 bases from J, with 11 bases in between. Germline CDR1 reads SGHVS; CDR2 reads FNYEAQ. This CDR3 has 14 amino acids. As DNA, the CDR3 is TGTGCCAGCAGCTTGGGGGGGGCGTCCGGGGAGCTGTTTTTT. The encoded protein is CASSLGGASGELFF.

The chain carries TRBV10-1 and TRBJ2-7, with D perhaps matching TRBD2 (7 bases). Germline V gene sequence: CDR1 WNHNN, CDR2 SYGVQD (reference sequence). Trimming took 6 bases from V and 3 from J, leaving 18 bases between them. This CDR3 has 15 amino acids. CDR3 amino acids: CASSRGRREHYEQYF. CDR3 DNA: TGCGCCAGCAGCAGGGGTCGGCGGGAGCACTACGAGCAGTACTTC.

This chain connects TRBV19 to TRBJ1-2, with D possibly TRBD1 on 5 matching bases. V lost 5 bases, J lost 0 bases, and 13 bases lay in between. Germline CDR1 LNHDA, CDR2 SQIVND (reference sequence). The CDR3 has 15 amino acids. The chain's CDR3 is CASSSGGAPNYGYTF. The CDR3 DNA follows: TGTGCCAGTAGTTCGGGCGGGGCCCCTAACTATGGCTACACCTTC.

The CDR3 region has the DNA TGTGCCAGCACATTCAACACTGAAGCTTTCTTT. Amino acid sequence: CASTFNTEAFF. The V call is TRBV28, the J call TRBJ1-1; the D is unclear. Between the trimmed V and J ends, which lost 7 bases and 2 bases, there was a span of 5 bases. CDR1 MDHEN and CDR2 SYDVKM come from the germline V gene. The CDR3 is 11 amino acids.

The chain employs TRBV18 and TRBJ1-4; no firm D call. CDR1 is KGHSH, CDR2 LQKENI, per germline. V was shortened by 7 bases and J by 3 bases, with 15 bases between the two germline ends. CDR3 length: 15 residues. CDR3 amino acids: CASCLSPGSNEKLFF. Here the CDR3 DNA reads TGTGCCAGCTGTCTTAGCCCCGGGTCTAATGAAAAACTGTTTTTT.

This clone occurred once. This chain joins TRBV6-5 and TRBJ2-2; TRBD1 agrees at 8 bases. This CDR3 is 14 amino acids long. The V gene end was trimmed by 2 bases and the J gene end by 7 bases; junction bases not matched to a gene: 3. From germline, CDR1 is MNHEY and CDR2 SVGAGI. The CDR3 nucleotides read TGTGCCAGCAGTTACCAGGGGGCGGGCGGGGAGCTGTTTTTT. The encoded protein is CASSYQGAGGELFF.

The chain is built from TRBV7-9 and TRBJ1-5; D remains ambiguous. The germline V and J ends were trimmed by 1 base and 6 bases, with 10 bases remaining between them. The germline CDR1 and CDR2 sequences are SEHNR and FQNEAQ (reference sequence). The CDR3 is 14 residues long. This CDR3 reads CASSLEPPGQPQHF. DNA for the CDR3: TGTGCCAGCAGCTTAGAGCCCCCCGGTCAGCCCCAGCATTTT.

The chain combines TRBV15 with TRBJ2-2; tentative D call: TRBD1 (6 bases). This CDR3 has 14 residues. Germline V lookup: CDR1 LNHNV, CDR2 YYDKDF (reference sequence). V shed 2 bases and J shed 4 bases, with 8 bases lying between them. The DNA for the CDR3 is TGTGCCACCAGCAGATGGGGGCGCACCGGGGAGCTGTTTTTT. It encodes CATSRWGRTGELFF.

The chain uses TRBV5-1 and TRBJ2-1, with TRBD1 matching over 8 bases. CDR1 and CDR2 (germline): SGHRS, YFSETQ. The V segment lost 4 bases and the J segment 2 bases; nucleotides outside the gene matches: 2. The length of the CDR3 is 14 residues. This CDR3 is CASSRDRPYNEQFF. Here the CDR3 DNA reads TGCGCCAGCAGCCGGGACAGGCCCTACAATGAGCAGTTCTTC.

The chain has TRBV28 and TRBJ2-7; D may be TRBD1 (6 bases). CDR3 length: 14 amino acids. CDR1 is MDHEN and CDR2 is SYDVKM in the germline V gene. V dropped 6 bases and J dropped 2 bases, with 14 bases sitting between them. The CDR3 DNA reads as TGTGCCAGCAGCCGAGGGGGTCTACCCTACGAGCAGTACTTC. It is translated as CASSRGGLPYEQYF.

V and J are TRBV6-4 and TRBJ2-5; 7 bases match TRBD1. From germline, CDR1 is MRHNA and CDR2 SNTAGT. Trimming took 6 bases from V and 0 from J; bases not matched to a gene: 7. The CDR3 consists of 15 residues. CDR3 amino acids: CASRGPGTDQETQYF. The CDR3 DNA sequence: TGTGCCAGCAGGGGCCCCGGGACAGACCAAGAGACCCAGTACTTC.

The gene calls are TRBV10-3 and TRBJ2-1, with TRBD2 as a possible D gene (7 bases). The CDR3 totals 15 residues. CDR1 and CDR2 (germline): ENHRY, SYGVKD. Trimming pared 9 bases from V and 7 bases from J, leaving 22 bases between. CDR3 loop: CAMGGGDYSLNEQFF. As DNA, the CDR3 is TGTGCCATGGGAGGGGGGGACTACTCCCTAAATGAGCAGTTCTTC.

This clone was seen only once. V gene TRBV7-2 combines with J gene TRBJ2-7, with a possible D match to TRBD1 (6 bases). This CDR3 is 15 amino acids long. CDR1 and CDR2 from the germline V gene are SGHTA and FQGNSA. With 0 bases removed from V and 0 bases from J, the gap between germline ends came to 9 bases. The DNA for the CDR3 is TGTGCCAGCAGCTTAGCCGGGGACACCTCCTACGAGCAGTACTTC. Its translation: CASSLAGDTSYEQYF.

The chain employs TRBV7-9 and TRBJ2-3; D gene ambiguous. V lost 1 base to trimming and J lost 2 bases, with 7 bases between them. The CDR3 sequence is 14 residues long. Germline-derived CDR1 and CDR2 are SEHNR and FQNEAQ (reference sequence). The CDR3 bases are TGTGCCAGCAGCTTAGTTCCACTCACAGATACGCAGTATTTT. Amino acid sequence: CASSLVPLTDTQYF. The entire variable domain, with the rest obtained from reference TRBV7-9 and TRBJ2-3, is as follows: DTGVSQNPRHKITKRGQNVTFRCDPISEHNRLYWYRQTLGQGPEFLTYFQNEAQLEKSRLLSDRFSAERPKGSFSTLEIQRTEQGDSAMYLCASSLVPLTDTQYFGPGTRLTVL.

J is TRBJ1-1 and V is TRBV10-3; D not certain. CDR1 is ENHRY, CDR2 SYGVKD, per germline. The ends were cut back, 7 bases at V and 4 bases at J, with 13 bases in the middle. The CDR3 is made up of 13 amino acids. The DNA of the CDR3 is TGTGCCATCAACCGGAGGGCGAGCACTGAAGCTTTCTTT. It specifies CAINRRASTEAFF.

V and J are TRBV6-5 and TRBJ2-4, with unresolved D. The CDR3 runs 15 residues. Germline V gene lookup returns CDR1 MNHEY and CDR2 SVGAGI. Trimming took off 6 bases at V and 0 bases at J, with 12 bases between the two ends. The CDR3 bases are TGTGCCAGCAGGGGGTTAGCAGAAGCCAAAAACATTCAGTACTTC. Amino acids: CASRGLAEAKNIQYF.

This chain uses TRBV11-3 with TRBJ2-5, with TRBD1 identical over 8 bases. Germline-derived CDR1 and CDR2 are SGHNT and YENEEA. The length of the CDR3 is 15 residues. The junction had 10 bases not matched to a gene; V was cut back by 5 bases and J by 5 bases. CDR3 region: CASSLGTGGWETQYF. CDR3 in DNA: TGTGCCAGCAGCCTCGGGACAGGTGGATGGGAGACCCAGTACTTC.

The chain couples TRBV4-2 to TRBJ1-2; D unresolved. The CDR3 consists of 13 residues. Germline V gene data show CDR1 as LGHNA and CDR2 as YNFKEQ. Trimming removed 0 bases at V and 8 bases at J, with 10 bases between. CDR3 DNA sequence: TGTGCCAGCAGCCAAGAATTTGTAGAAGGCTACACCTTC. Protein sequence: CASSQEFVEGYTF.

V is TRBV7-2 and J is TRBJ1-6, with 9 bases that match TRBD1. This CDR3 comprises 14 residues. Unmatched junction bases numbered 8, after V lost 4 bases and J lost 13 bases. Germline CDR1 reads SGHTA; CDR2 reads FQGNSA. CDR3: CASSWDRVSKPLHF. The CDR3 region has the DNA TGTGCCAGCAGCTGGGACAGGGTTAGTAAGCCCCTCCACTTT.

The rearrangement links TRBV7-9 to TRBJ2-3, with a tentative D call TRBD1 (6 bases). CDR1 is SEHNR and CDR2 is FQNEAQ in the germline V gene (reference sequence). V dropped 3 bases and J dropped 4 bases, with 14 bases sitting between them. The CDR3 is 15 amino acids. The CDR3 sequence: CASSFWYREPDTQYF. Here the CDR3 DNA reads TGTGCCAGCAGCTTTTGGTACAGGGAGCCAGATACGCAGTATTTT. Using reference TRBV7-9 and TRBJ2-3 for the parts outside the CDR3, the full variable domain is DTGVSQNPRHKITKRGQNVTFRCDPISEHNRLYWYRQTLGQGPEFLTYFQNEAQLEKSRLLSDRFSAERPKGSFSTLEIQRTEQGDSAMYLCASSFWYREPDTQYFGPGTRLTVL.

The chain combines TRBV18 with TRBJ1-2; 7 nucleotides align to TRBD1. From germline, CDR1 is KGHSH and CDR2 LQKENI. This CDR3 has 14 amino acids. V shed 6 bases, J shed 6 bases, and the junction held 10 bases outside the gene matches. In DNA form, the CDR3 reads TGTGCCAGCTCGAAAGACAGGGTGAAGGATGGCTACACCTTC. Protein product: CASSKDRVKDGYTF.

The sample holds one count of this clone. The V gene is TRBV7-9, the J gene TRBJ2-5; 9 bases match TRBD2. CDR3 length equals 16 residues. V dropped 1 base and J dropped 0; count of bases not matched to a gene: 3. Per the germline V gene, CDR1 is SEHNR and CDR2 is FQNEAQ (reference sequence). In nucleotides, the CDR3 is TGTGCCAGCAGCTTAGTGCCTAGCGGGGACCAAGAGACCCAGTACTTC. Its translation: CASSLVPSGDQETQYF.

The chain employs TRBV7-9 and TRBJ1-5, with unresolved D. Trimming cost V 0 bases and J 7 bases, with 4 bases left between them. This CDR3 contains 12 residues. The germline CDR1 and CDR2 sequences are SEHNR and FQNEAQ (reference sequence). CDR3 sequence: CASSLANQPQHF. In DNA, the CDR3 is TGTGCCAGCAGCTTAGCGAACCAGCCCCAGCATTTT.